This T cell receptor beta chain stems from a study of patients with pleural tuberculosis. This clonotype was found many times. Germline V lookup: CDR1 LNHDA, CDR2 SQIVND (reference sequence). V was trimmed by 5 bases and J by 0 bases, leaving 11 bases between them. The CDR3 loop spans 15 amino acids. TCRdb reprocessed the reads with MiXCR, giving one entry per CDR3 protein. Of 25,000 to 35,000 distinct CDR3 sequences detected, about 20% appear once; the ten largest clones hold 3.5%. This sequence originates from a human donor with pleural tuberculosis. Sequenced: peripheral blood. V usage is TRBV19 and J usage is TRBJ1-3; no clear D gene. The CDR3 nucleotides are TGTGCCAGTAGTGCGGACCTTAGCTCTGGAAACACCATATATTTT. Its protein is CASSADLSSGNTIYF. The complete variable domain, with remaining parts taken from reference TRBV19 and TRBJ1-3, reads DGGITQSPKYLFRKEGQNVTLSCEQNLNHDAMYWYRQDPGQGLRLIYYSQIVNDFQKGDIAEGYSVSREKKESFPLTVTSAQKNPTAFYLCASSADLSSGNTIYFGEGSWLTVV.